The 26 T cell receptor beta chains below come from one sample, sequenced in a study of control samples from healthy donors and cancer patients. Sequencing was performed with immunoSEQ multiplex PCR; in TCRdb, only in-frame clones are kept and a portion is missing. The sample contains some 74,000 clones, about 95% of which appear only once. The specimen sequenced was blood. The receptors derive from a woman aged 25-40 years in good health.

The V and J genes are TRBV6-6 and TRBJ2-7, with 9 bases fitting TRBD1. From germline, CDR1 is MNHNY and CDR2 SVGAGI (reference sequence). The CDR3 is made up of 13 amino acids. Losses at the gene ends were 8 bases for V and 1 base for J; bases not matched to a gene: 3. The CDR3: CASSGTGSYEQYV. The CDR3 bases are TGTGCCAGCTCCGGGACAGGGTCCTACGAGCAGTACGTC.

The chain's CDR3 is CASSLAGGGNEKLFF. CDR3 DNA: TGTGCCAGCAGTTTGGCAGGTGGGGGTAATGAAAAACTGTTTTTT. The chain is built from TRBV28 and TRBJ1-4, with a possible D match to TRBD1 (5 bases). Germline CDR1 and CDR2: MDHEN and SYDVKM. The CDR3 has 15 amino acids. The germline V and J ends were trimmed by 3 bases and 4 bases, with 12 bases remaining between them.

The rearrangement joins TRBV12-3 or TRBV12-4 to TRBJ1-6, with no clear D. Trimming left V 3 bases short and J 16 bases short, with 13 bases between. The CDR3 spans 12 residues. The CDR3 region is CASSFFGVALHF. The CDR3 coding sequence is TGTGCCAGCAGTTTTTTTGGGGTGGCTCTCCACTTT.

Here the CDR3 DNA reads TGTGCCAGCAGTTTCGGGACAGGGGTTGAAAAACTGTTTTTT. It is translated as CASSFGTGVEKLFF. This chain connects TRBV6-1 to TRBJ1-4, with 10 nucleotides matching TRBD1. The V and J ends lost 5 bases and 7 bases, in that order; junction bases with no gene match: 4. Germline V gene lookup returns CDR1 MNHNS and CDR2 SASEGT. The length of the CDR3 is 14 residues.

The rearrangement links TRBV6-5 to TRBJ1-6; D is uncertain. The germline gives CDR1 MNHEY, CDR2 SVGAGI. The CDR3 has 13 amino acids. Trimming shortened V by 8 bases and J by 5 bases, and 10 bases separated the two germline ends. The CDR3 DNA sequence: TGTGCCAGCCTCGACAAACATAATTCACCCCTCCACTTT. Protein sequence: CASLDKHNSPLHF.

The rearrangement joins TRBV3-1 (or the pseudogene TRBV3-2) to TRBJ1-4; TRBD1 matches at 7 bases. Germline CDR1 reads LGHDT; CDR2 reads YNNKEL (reference sequence). Trimming took 5 bases from V and 9 from J; bases not matched to a gene: 6. This CDR3 contains 13 residues. The CDR3 coding sequence is TGTGCCAGCAGCTTCCGGGACAGCCAAAAACTGTTTTTT. This gives the protein CASSFRDSQKLFF.

The chain couples TRBV10-2 to TRBJ2-7; no definite D call. This CDR3 comprises 12 residues. Trimming shortened V by 2 bases and J by 1 base, and 3 bases separated the two germline ends. Germline V lookup: CDR1 WSHSY, CDR2 SAAADI. The CDR3 reads CASSEASYEQYV. The CDR3 DNA sequence: TGCGCCAGCAGTGAGGCGTCCTACGAGCAGTACGTC.

CDR3 residues: CSVEDHLGMNTEAFF. CDR3 nucleotides: TGCAGCGTTGAAGATCATCTGGGCATGAACACTGAAGCTTTCTTT. V and J are TRBV29-1 and TRBJ1-1; D unclear. V dropped 0 bases and J dropped 0 bases, with 11 bases sitting between them. This CDR3 has 15 residues. Germline V gene data show CDR1 as SQVTM and CDR2 as ANQGSEA.

This chain links TRBV7-9 with TRBJ1-1; D may be TRBD1 (5 bases). V was pared by 5 bases and J by 7 bases, with 17 bases between. Germline V lookup: CDR1 SEHNR, CDR2 FQNEAQ (reference sequence). This CDR3 comprises 14 residues. The CDR3: CASSPPWGESEAFF. The DNA for the CDR3 is TGTGCCAGCAGCCCCCCGTGGGGGGAGAGTGAAGCTTTCTTT.

For this clone: Compared with germline, one end of the junction differs, possibly owing to a read error. The chain employs TRBV29-1 and TRBJ1-1; TRBD1 is a possible D gene (6 bases). There are 15 residues in the CDR3. Germline CDR1 SQVTM, CDR2 ANQGSEA. The CDR3 region is CSVAGGGAKGQAQRF. Written as DNA, the CDR3 is TGCAGCGTTGCCGGGGGGGGCGCGAAGGGCCAAGCCCAGAGGTTT.

As concerns this clone: The sample carries other DNA sequences with the same CDR3. The gene calls are TRBV3-1 (or the pseudogene TRBV3-2) and TRBJ1-3; D uncertain. The CDR3 length is 13 residues. The V gene lost 1 base and the J gene lost 3 bases, with 4 bases spanning the gap. Germline-derived CDR1 and CDR2 are LGHDT and YNNKEL (reference sequence). CDR3 DNA sequence: TGTGCCAGCAGCCAAGTCCTTGGAAACACCATATATTTT. It translates to CASSQVLGNTIYF.

The rearrangement uses TRBV29-1 and TRBJ2-1; D assignment may be TRBD1 or TRBD2 (6 bases each). The germline V gene encodes CDR1 SQVTM and CDR2 ANQGSEA. The CDR3 covers 11 residues. V lost 7 bases and J lost 7, with 11 bases in between. The CDR3 loop reads CSDGGGNEQFF. The CDR3 coding sequence is TGCAGCGATGGAGGGGGAAATGAGCAGTTCTTC.

The CDR3 region is CATSRDVGSGNTIYF. Here the CDR3 DNA reads TGTGCCACCAGCAGAGATGTAGGTTCTGGAAACACCATATATTTT. This chain connects TRBV15 to TRBJ1-3; D not certain. Between the trimmed V and J ends, which lost 0 bases and 1 base, there was a span of 7 bases. The CDR3 covers 15 residues. Germline CDR1 reads LNHNV; CDR2 reads YYDKDF (reference sequence). Full variable domain (missing parts from reference TRBV15 and TRBJ1-3): DAMVIQNPRYQVTQFGKPVTLSCSQTLNHNVMYWYQQKSSQAPKLLFHYYDKDFNNEADTPDNFQSRRPNTSFCFLDIRSPGLGDTAMYLCATSRDVGSGNTIYFGEGSWLTVV.

The chain combines TRBV6-5 with TRBJ2-3; D is ambiguous. V lost 8 bases, J lost 2 bases, and 8 bases lay in between. Germline V gene lookup returns CDR1 MNHEY and CDR2 SVGAGI. The CDR3 has 12 residues. For the CDR3, the DNA is TGTGCCAGCCTCATAGACACAGATACGCAGTATTTT. This codes for CASLIDTDTQYF.

In the case of this clone: This sample also contains other DNA sequences that code for the same CDR3. J is TRBJ2-7 and V is TRBV3-1 (or the pseudogene TRBV3-2); 15 bases are shared with TRBD2. Looked up from germline, CDR1 is LGHDT and CDR2 is YNNKEL (reference sequence). There are 21 residues in the CDR3. V dropped 0 bases and J dropped 3; count of bases not matched to a gene: 15. The DNA of the CDR3 is TGTGCCAGCAGCCAAGATCCGGGACTAGCGGGGGGTCGTCCCCGACGCTACGAGCAGTACTTC. Protein product: CASSQDPGLAGGRPRRYEQYF.

The V call is TRBV30, the J call TRBJ1-4; D gene unclear. The CDR3 has 14 amino acids. V was pared by 0 bases and J by 0 bases, with 5 bases between. From germline, CDR1 is GTSNPN and CDR2 SVGIG (reference sequence). CDR3 DNA: TGTGCCTGGAGTGTAACGGCAACTAATGAAAAACTGTTTTTT. This translates into CAWSVTATNEKLFF. The whole variable domain, remainder taken from reference TRBV30 and TRBJ1-4, is SQTIHQWPATLVQPVGSPLSLECTVEGTSNPNLYWYRQAAGRGLQLLFYSVGIGQISSEVPQNLSASRPQDRQFILSSKKLLLSDSGFYLCAWSVTATNEKLFFGSGTQLSVL.

The V gene is TRBV6-5, the J gene TRBJ2-1; no clear D. The CDR3 sequence is 16 residues long. Germline CDR1 reads MNHEY; CDR2 reads SVGAGI. V was cut by 0 bases and J by 6 bases, with 15 bases left in between. The CDR3 region has the DNA TGTGCCAGCAGTTACTCGACGTTAATTGTTGTCAATGAGCAGTTCTTC. Residues: CASSYSTLIVVNEQFF.

The V and J genes are TRBV6-6 and TRBJ1-1; 7 bases are a match to TRBD1. The CDR3 sequence is 16 residues long. Looked up from germline, CDR1 is MNHNY and CDR2 is SVGAGI (reference sequence). V was clipped by 9 bases and J by 0 bases; unmatched bases: 13. CDR3 sequence: CARTVTGTAMNTEAFF. In nucleotides, the CDR3 is TGTGCCAGAACCGTGACAGGGACGGCCATGAACACTGAAGCTTTCTTT.

In its sample, this clone was seen once. The chain has TRBV5-1 and TRBJ1-4; 7 bases align to TRBD1. V lost 5 bases to trimming and J lost 5 bases; unmatched junction nucleotides: 9. Germline CDR1 SGHRS, CDR2 YFSETQ. This CDR3 contains 15 residues. The CDR3 coding sequence is TGCGCCAGCAGGCTTCGAGGACAGGACAATGAAAAACTGTTTTTT. As protein: CASRLRGQDNEKLFF. Variable domain in full (rest from reference TRBV5-1 and TRBJ1-4): KAGVTQTPRYLIKTRGQQVTLSCSPISGHRSVSWYQQTPGQGLQFLFEYFSETQRNKGNFPGRFSGRQFSNSRSEMNVSTLELGDSALYLCASRLRGQDNEKLFFGSGTQLSVL.

J is TRBJ2-2 and V is TRBV19; 8 bases are shared with TRBD1. V trimming: 4 bases; J trimming: 7 bases; junction bases outside the gene matches: 8. Germline V gene lookup returns CDR1 LNHDA and CDR2 SQIVND (reference sequence). The CDR3 runs to 15 residues. DNA of the CDR3: TGTGCCAGTAGTAACCCCAGGGGGCTGGGCGGGGAGCTGTTTTTT. This sequence encodes CASSNPRGLGGELFF.

V gene TRBV21-1 combines with J gene TRBJ1-4; the table gives TRBD1 as D, unverified against the DNA. TRBV21-1 corresponds to a pseudogene. The CDR3 is 15 residues long. CDR3 region: CASSKRDRLNEKLFF. Written as DNA, the CDR3 is TGTGCCAGCAGCAAAAGGGACAGGTTAAATGAAAAACTGTTTTTT.

This clone was seen once. The CDR3 reads CASSYTYTGELFF. The CDR3 region has the DNA TGTGCCAGCAGTTACACCTATACCGGGGAGCTGTTTTTT. The chain carries TRBV6-5 and TRBJ2-2; no reliable D call. The CDR3 length is 13 residues. Germline V gene lookup returns CDR1 MNHEY and CDR2 SVGAGI. The V and J ends lost 2 bases and 5 bases respectively, with 6 bases between them.

The chain is built from TRBV18 and TRBJ1-1; tentatively, D is TRBD1 (6 bases). Trimming cost V 6 bases and J 0 bases, with 11 bases left between them. Per the germline V gene, CDR1 is KGHSH and CDR2 is LQKENI. CDR3 size: 14 residues. This CDR3 is CASSSGHLNTEAFF. Written as DNA, the CDR3 is TGTGCCAGCTCGTCGGGACACTTGAACACTGAAGCTTTCTTT.

This clone was seen only once. The chain is built from TRBV10-2 and TRBJ1-6, with D perhaps matching TRBD1 (5 bases). Germline CDR1 and CDR2: WSHSY and SAAADI. V was pared by 2 bases and J by 10 bases, with 9 bases between. The CDR3 is made up of 13 amino acids. The CDR3 loop reads CASSEGTGSPLHF. In DNA form, the CDR3 reads TGCGCCAGCAGTGAGGGGACGGGCTCACCCCTCCACTTT.

The V call is TRBV6-5, the J call TRBJ2-1, with TRBD2 matching over 13 bases. Germline CDR1 and CDR2: MNHEY and SVGAGI. V was clipped by 0 bases and J by 13 bases; unmatched bases: 6. This CDR3 comprises 15 residues. CDR3 nucleotides: TGTGCCAGCAGTTACTCGACTAGCGGGGGGACCAGACAGTTCTTC. As protein: CASSYSTSGGTRQFF.

This clone was seen only a few times. The chain has TRBV27 and TRBJ1-6; D ambiguous. Germline assignment: CDR1 MNHEY and CDR2 SMNVEV (reference sequence). Trimming took off 6 bases at V and 9 bases at J, with 15 bases between the two ends. This CDR3 has 14 residues. CDR3 bases: TGTGCCAGCAGATTTGAGAAGACGCGTTCACCCCTCCACTTT. It is translated as CASRFEKTRSPLHF.